This T cell receptor (beta chain) was retrieved from a study of CD8 T cells in ankylosing spondylitis. Germline V gene sequence: CDR1 SGHRS, CDR2 YFSETQ. Trimming left V 0 bases short and J 5 bases short, with 14 bases between. This CDR3 is built from 15 residues. A quantitative 5'-RACE method, one with molecular barcodes, was used to make TCR beta libraries. Each CDR3 protein gets one entry after TCRdb re-called the 5' RACE reads with MiXCR. The sample yields about 130,000 distinct CDR3 sequences, over 6% seen once. General study points: Blood from ankylosing spondylitis patients appeared to carry a characteristic roughly 8-variant TCR beta motif. Clones linked with disease were CD8+ and fairly uncommon in the peripheral blood. Reported data indicate significant enrichment of disease-linked clones within matched ankylosing spondylitis synovial fluid.

This clonotype was seen many times. No antigen is known for it. The material sequenced was blood, either unsorted or a sorted T cell fraction (not recorded which). This receptor was identified in a male donor with ankylosing spondylitis or in good health (not recorded which). The chain recombines TRBV5-1 with TRBJ1-2, with D unclear. The CDR3 reads CASSLGTTDSYGYTF. CDR3 DNA: TGCGCCAGCAGCTTGGGAACGACGGATTCATATGGCTACACCTTC.